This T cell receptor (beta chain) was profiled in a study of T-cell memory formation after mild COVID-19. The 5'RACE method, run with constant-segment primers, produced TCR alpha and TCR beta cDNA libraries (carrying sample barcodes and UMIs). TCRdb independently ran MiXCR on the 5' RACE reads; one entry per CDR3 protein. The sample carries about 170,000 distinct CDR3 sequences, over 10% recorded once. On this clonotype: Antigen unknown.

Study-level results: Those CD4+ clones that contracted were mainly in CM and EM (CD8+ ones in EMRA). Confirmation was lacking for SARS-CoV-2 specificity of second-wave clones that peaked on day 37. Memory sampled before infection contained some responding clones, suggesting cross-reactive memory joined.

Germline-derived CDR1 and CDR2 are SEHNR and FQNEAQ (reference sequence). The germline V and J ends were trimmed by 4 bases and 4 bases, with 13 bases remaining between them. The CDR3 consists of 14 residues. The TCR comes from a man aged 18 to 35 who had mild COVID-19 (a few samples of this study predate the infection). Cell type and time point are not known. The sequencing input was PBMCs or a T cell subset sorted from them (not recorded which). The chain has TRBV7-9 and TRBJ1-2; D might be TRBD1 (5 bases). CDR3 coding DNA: TGTGCCAGCAGCTGGGGCAGGGAGAGCTATGGCTACACCTTC. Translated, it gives CASSWGRESYGYTF.